This TCR beta chain was observed in a study of CD8 T cells in ankylosing spondylitis. Study-level findings and limits: A TCR beta motif of about 8 highly homologous variants seemed to mark ankylosing spondylitis blood. Past studies reported some motif variants in reactive arthritis synovial fluid and blood.

As the method for making TCR beta libraries, quantitative 5'-RACE with molecular barcodes was used. A single record per CDR3 protein comes from TCRdb applying MiXCR to the 5' RACE reads. The sample shows around 770,000 distinct CDR3 sequences, under 20% of them seen only once. This clonotype was observed a handful of times. Its antigen is not known. Sequencing was done on a sample of blood, either unsorted or a sorted T cell fraction (not recorded which). The TCR originated in a male donor with ankylosing spondylitis.

CDR3 in amino acids: CSVAGTGVNYGYTF. In nucleotides, the CDR3 is TGCAGCGTGGCCGGGACAGGGGTTAACTATGGCTACACCTTC. This sequence joins TRBV29-1 and TRBJ1-2; 10 nucleotides match TRBD1. This CDR3 region has 14 residues. Germline-derived CDR1 and CDR2 are SQVTM and ANQGSEA. The J segment lost 1 base and the V segment lost 6 bases, leaving 5 bases of the junction unmatched.